A selection of T cell receptor beta chains follows, all from one sample in a study of vaccination and CD4 T cells after COVID-19. Via MiXCR, TCRdb re-called the PCR reads, giving one row per CDR3 protein. Counted here are about 4,900 distinct CDR3 sequences, around 26% occurring once; the ten biggest clones make up around 34%. Which antigens these TCRs recognize remains unknown. Sequences were obtained from CD4+ T cells from blood, cultured in vitro. Receptors were obtained from a human donor in good health. CDR3s include the opening cysteine and the closing phenylalanine or tryptophan. A D gene is named only where the DNA matches it firmly. Where a row states a size, it is once, few, many or the class of an expanded clone; other rows omit it.

V	D	size	J	DNA	CDR3
TRBV4-1	-	few	TRBJ1-1	TGCGCCAGCAGCCAAGATGGGAGTGCTGAAGCTTTCTTT	CASSQDGSAEAFF
TRBV5-1	-	-	TRBJ2-5	TGCGCCAGCAGCTTGGGTCGAATCCAAGAGACCCAGTACTTC	CASSLGRIQETQYF
TRBV15	TRBD1	-	TRBJ2-2	TGTGCCACCAGCCCCCTCGGCCCCAGGGGGCACACCGGGGAGCTGTTTTTT	CATSPLGPRGHTGELFF
TRBV27	-	few	TRBJ1-5	TGTGCCAGCAGTCTCCCGGGTCAGCCCCAGCATTTT	CASSLPGQPQHF
TRBV12-3/TRBV12-4	TRBD2	-	TRBJ2-1	TGTGCCAGCAGCTCTACTAGCGGGGGGGCAGGCAATGAGCAGTTCTTC	CASSSTSGGAGNEQFF
TRBV15	-	few	TRBJ1-2	TGTGCCACCAGCAGAGGAGGAGTGGGAAATTTACGGGGCTACACCTTC	CATSRGGVGNLRGYTF
TRBV19	-	-	TRBJ2-3	TGTGCCAGTAGTATTGGGGATACGCAGTATTTT	CASSIGDTQYF
TRBV7-2	TRBD2	few	TRBJ2-1	TGTGCCAGCAACCCGGGACTAGCCCACAATGAGCAGTTCTTC	CASNPGLAHNEQFF
TRBV2	-	few	TRBJ1-5	TGTGCCAGCAGTGAAGGGGGCAACGGGCAGCCCCAGCATTTT	CASSEGGNGQPQHF
TRBV6-2/TRBV6-3	-	few	TRBJ1-1	TGTGCCAGCAGCCTCCGGGACAACACTGAAGCTTTCTTT	CASSLRDNTEAFF
TRBV6-1	-	few	TRBJ2-7	TGTGCCAGCAAATGGGGGGTATTTTACGAGCAGTACTTC	CASKWGVFYEQYF
TRBV11-1	-	-	TRBJ2-3	TGTGCCAGCAGCTTAGCAAGACGGGGGACAGATACGCAGTATTTT	CASSLARRGTDTQYF
TRBV7-2	-	-	TRBJ2-3	TGTGCCAGCAGCTATGGGGGCGGAGATACGCAGTATTTT	CASSYGGGDTQYF
TRBV6-1	-	-	TRBJ2-7	TGTGCCAGCAGGATGGAGGGGGGTCAAACCTACGAGCAGTACTTC	CASRMEGGQTYEQYF
TRBV18	-	medium-sized	TRBJ1-5	TGTGCCAGCTCAGTTAGTACAGGTAATCAGCCCCAGCATTTT	CASSVSTGNQPQHF
TRBV15	TRBD1	-	TRBJ2-7	TGTGCCACCAGCAGGCAGCCGGGGCAGGGGGCCGACGAGCAGTACTTC	CATSRQPGQGADEQYF
TRBV5-4	-	-	TRBJ1-2	TGTGCCAGCAGCTTGGATACGAGGGGCTATGGCTACACCTTC	CASSLDTRGYGYTF
TRBV6-5	-	-	TRBJ1-3	TGTGCCAGCAGTTACTCACGGCTAGGGGGGGCTGGAAACACCATATATTTT	CASSYSRLGGAGNTIYF